These 4 T cell receptor beta chains share one sample of origin, sequenced in a study of blood T cell repertoires in COVID-19. The method was immunoSEQ multiplex PCR; TCRdb's version includes in-frame clones alone and lacks a portion of them. The table includes 98,000 or so clones, 65% to 80% detected once. Sequenced input: peripheral blood. These TCRs come from a woman aged 40-49 years with acute or convalescent COVID-19.

The chain is built from TRBV28 and TRBJ2-1; 9 bases align to TRBD2. CDR1 and CDR2 (germline): MDHEN, SYDVKM. With V trimmed by 8 bases and J by 4 bases, 9 bases remained unmatched. The CDR3 sequence is 15 residues long. DNA of the CDR3: TGTGCCAGCGAATCCGGGACTAGCCAATACAATGAGCAGTTCTTC. It translates to CASESGTSQYNEQFF.

The V call is TRBV28, the J call TRBJ2-5; 9 bases are shared with TRBD1. CDR3 length equals 16 residues. The junction had 6 bases not matched to a gene; V was cut back by 3 bases and J by 1 base. Germline V gene data show CDR1 as MDHEN and CDR2 as SYDVKM. CDR3 sequence (DNA): TGTGCCAGCAGTTTTAGTACAGGGGGCGTCCAAGAGACCCAGTACTTC. Residues: CASSFSTGGVQETQYF.

This clone was counted a single time. The chain is built from TRBV19 and TRBJ2-6, with D perhaps matching TRBD1 (5 bases). The germline V and J ends were trimmed by 3 bases and 2 bases, with 11 bases remaining between them. The CDR3 covers 16 residues. Germline V gives CDR1 LNHDA, CDR2 SQIVND (reference sequence). CDR3 protein: CASSMSGAAGANVLTF. CDR3 DNA: TGTGCCAGTAGTATGAGTGGGGCGGCTGGGGCCAACGTCCTGACTTTC. Variable domain in full (rest from reference TRBV19 and TRBJ2-6): DGGITQSPKYLFRKEGQNVTLSCEQNLNHDAMYWYRQDPGQGLRLIYYSQIVNDFQKGDIAEGYSVSREKKESFPLTVTSAQKNPTAFYLCASSMSGAAGANVLTFGAGSRLTVL.

This clone turned up a few times. The rearrangement joins TRBV7-9 to TRBJ2-7, with 7 bases matching TRBD1. CDR3 size: 17 residues. Germline-derived CDR1 and CDR2 are SEHNR and FQNEAQ (reference sequence). The junction had 15 bases not matched to a gene; V was cut back by 4 bases and J by 3 bases. CDR3: CASSSTTGVEGNYEQYF. The DNA of the CDR3 is TGTGCCAGCAGCTCGACAACAGGGGTTGAGGGGAACTACGAGCAGTACTTC.